The T cell receptor (beta chain) under discussion was sequenced for a study of control samples from healthy donors and cancer patients. Sequencing used immunoSEQ multiplex PCR; TCRdb keeps in-frame clones, though not all of them. The sample has under 150,000 clones, around 87% seen once. Trimming removed 0 bases from V and 4 bases from J, with 10 bases in between. There are 14 residues in the CDR3. CDR1 and CDR2 from the germline V gene are SGHNT and YYREEE (reference sequence). The chain employs TRBV5-4 and TRBJ1-2; D call uncertain. This TCR was recovered from a man aged 60-69 years in good health. The sample consisted of blood. CDR3 DNA sequence: TGTGCCAGCAGCTTGGAGGAGGGCCCCTATGGCTACACCTTC. Amino acids: CASSLEEGPYGYTF. Together with reference TRBV5-4 and TRBJ1-2, the CDR3 gives the full variable domain: ETGVTQSPTHLIKTRGQQVTLRCSSQSGHNTVSWYQQALGQGPQFIFQYYREEENGRGNFPPRFSGLQFPNYSSELNVNALELDDSALYLCASSLEEGPYGYTFGSGTRLTVV.